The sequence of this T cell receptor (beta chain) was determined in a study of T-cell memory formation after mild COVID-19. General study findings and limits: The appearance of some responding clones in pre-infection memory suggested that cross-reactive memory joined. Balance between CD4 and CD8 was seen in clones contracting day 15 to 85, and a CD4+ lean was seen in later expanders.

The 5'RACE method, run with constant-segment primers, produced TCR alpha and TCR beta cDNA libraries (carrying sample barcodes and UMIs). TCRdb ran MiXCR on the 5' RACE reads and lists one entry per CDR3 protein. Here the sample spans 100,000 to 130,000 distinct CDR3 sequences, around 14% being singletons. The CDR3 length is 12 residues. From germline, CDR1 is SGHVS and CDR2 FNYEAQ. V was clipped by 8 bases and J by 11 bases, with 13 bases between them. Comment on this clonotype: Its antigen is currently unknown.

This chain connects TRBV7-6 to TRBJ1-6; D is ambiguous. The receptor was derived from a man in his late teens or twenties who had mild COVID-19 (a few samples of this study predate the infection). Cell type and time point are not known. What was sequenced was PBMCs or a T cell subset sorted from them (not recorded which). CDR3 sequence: CASRWSPAPLHF. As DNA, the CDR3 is TGTGCCAGCCGTTGGTCGCCGGCACCCCTCCACTTT.